The 5 T cell receptor beta chains below all came from one sample that was sequenced in a study of cytomegalovirus exposure and HLA in healthy donors. PCR was performed using 60 Vbeta and 13 Jbeta primers. Using immunoSEQ multiplex PCR, the repertoire was profiled, and TCRdb retains in-frame clones only, with some absent. The sample consists of around 99,000 clones, over 70% of them appearing once. Specimen: PBMCs. All receptors come from a young man in good health and CMV-seronegative.

V and J are TRBV7-9 and TRBJ1-4; tentative D call: TRBD1 (6 bases). Germline values: CDR1 SEHNR, CDR2 FQNEAQ (reference sequence). V was pared by 6 bases and J by 4 bases, with 12 bases between. The length of the CDR3 is 14 residues. CDR3 residues: CASSPDSGNEKLFF. The CDR3 bases are TGTGCCAGCAGTCCGGACAGCGGTAATGAAAAACTGTTTTTT.

This chain connects TRBV30 to TRBJ1-1; 9 bases map to TRBD1. Losses at the gene ends were 7 bases for V and 5 bases for J; bases not matched to a gene: 8. CDR3 size: 13 residues. Germline assignment: CDR1 GTSNPN and CDR2 SVGIG (reference sequence). DNA of the CDR3: TGTGCCTCGCGACAGGGGGGGACTACTGAAGCTTTCTTT. Translating gives CASRQGGTTEAFF.

The chain recombines TRBV28 with TRBJ2-3, with TRBD1 matching over 8 bases. Trimming at V came to 4 bases and at J to 2 bases, leaving 5 bases not matched to a gene. CDR3 length: 15 amino acids. CDR1 is MDHEN, CDR2 SYDVKM, per germline. CDR3 nucleotides: TGTGCCAGCAGTTATCGGGGACAGGCCACAGATACGCAGTATTTT. Protein: CASSYRGQATDTQYF. Combining the CDR3 with reference TRBV28 and TRBJ2-3 gives the whole variable domain DVKVTQSSRYLVKRTGEKVFLECVQDMDHENMFWYRQDPGLGLRLIYFSYDVKMKEKGDIPEGYSVSREKKERFSLILESASTNQTSMYLCASSYRGQATDTQYFGPGTRLTVL.

This sequence joins TRBV11-2 and TRBJ2-3, with D uncertain. This CDR3 is built from 15 residues. V lost 0 bases and J 2 bases, leaving 9 bases between the germline ends. CDR1 and CDR2 from the germline V gene are SGHAT and FQNNGV. The CDR3 protein is CASSLDGYLTDTQYF. Written as DNA, the CDR3 is TGTGCCAGCAGCTTAGACGGGTACCTCACAGATACGCAGTATTTT.

V is TRBV7-8 and J is TRBJ1-1; TRBD1 agrees at 7 bases. Germline V lookup: CDR1 SGHVS, CDR2 FQNEAQ. This CDR3 has 15 amino acids. V lost 1 base, J lost 2 bases, and 4 bases stayed unmatched. CDR3 coding DNA: TGTGCCAGCAGCTTAGTCGACAGGGCAAACACTGAAGCTTTCTTT. Its translation is CASSLVDRANTEAFF.